The next 10 T cell receptor beta chains were all read from a single sample in a study of blood T cell repertoires in COVID-19. Sequenced by immunoSEQ multiplex PCR; TCRdb stores in-frame clones only, minus some. The top ten hold about 15% of the sample, which has some 230,000 clones, about 80% seen once. Sequencing used PBMCs or T cells enriched from blood (not recorded which). The source is a man aged 40-55 years who had recovered from COVID-19.

This chain joins TRBV19 and TRBJ2-7, with 7 positions matching TRBD1. J lost 4 bases, V lost 9 bases, and 12 bases had no gene match. This CDR3 has 14 amino acids. Germline CDR1 and CDR2: LNHDA and SQIVND (reference sequence). CDR3: CASNSLDRKYEQYF. The CDR3, as DNA: TGTGCCAGCAACTCTCTGGACAGGAAATACGAGCAGTACTTC.

V and J are TRBV4-3 and TRBJ1-6; no clear D gene. Germline assignment: CDR1 LGHNA and CDR2 YSLEER. Trimming stripped 0 bases from V and 9 bases from J, with 9 bases between. This CDR3 comprises 14 residues. The CDR3 sequence: CASSQDSGISPLHF. The CDR3 nucleotides are TGCGCCAGCAGCCAAGATTCCGGGATTTCACCCCTCCACTTT.

This sequence joins TRBV5-4 and TRBJ1-6; 7 nucleotides agree with TRBD1. Germline V gives CDR1 SGHNT, CDR2 YYREEE (reference sequence). Germline trimming cut 0 bases from V and 10 bases from J; bases unmatched to any gene: 10. This CDR3 is 16 amino acids long. The CDR3 reads CASSLGLGQGESPLHF. The CDR3 DNA sequence: TGTGCCAGCAGCTTGGGCTTGGGGCAGGGGGAGTCACCCCTCCACTTT.

The rearrangement links TRBV2 to TRBJ2-5, with 8 bases lining up with TRBD1. The V segment lost 1 base and the J segment 5 bases; nucleotides outside the gene matches: 6. CDR3 length: 15 amino acids. CDR1 is SNHLY, CDR2 FYNNEI, per germline. The CDR3 sequence: CASSEGGRGPETQYF. The CDR3 nucleotides are TGTGCCAGCAGTGAAGGTGGCAGGGGGCCGGAGACCCAGTACTTC.

The CDR3 region has the DNA TGTGCCAGCAGCACGACAGGAGTCCTGTATGGCTACACCTTC. This encodes CASSTTGVLYGYTF. This chain connects TRBV5-8 to TRBJ1-2; D is perhaps TRBD1 (6 bases). The CDR3 extends over 14 amino acids. V was shortened by 4 bases and J by 5 bases, with 15 bases between the two germline ends. The V gene's germline CDR1 is SGHTS and CDR2 YDEGEE.

As DNA, the CDR3 is TGTGCCATCACAGGAGGGGACAACACCGGGGAGCTGTTTTTT. Amino acids: CAITGGDNTGELFF. This chain joins TRBV10-3 and TRBJ2-2, with TRBD2 as a possible D gene (6 bases). CDR3 size: 14 residues. Germline V gene lookup returns CDR1 ENHRY and CDR2 SYGVKD. V lost 7 bases, J lost 2 bases, and 11 bases lay in between.

The rearrangement links TRBV5-4 to TRBJ2-7; 16 positions agree with TRBD2. V shed 4 bases and J 4 bases; nucleotides not matched to a gene: 8. The germline CDR1 and CDR2 sequences are SGHNT and YYREEE (reference sequence). The CDR3 consists of 17 residues. CDR3 sequence (DNA): TGTGCCAGCAGCCCCGGGACTAGCGGGAGGGTGAAATACGAGCAGTACTTC. Amino acids: CASSPGTSGRVKYEQYF. Variable domain in full (rest from reference TRBV5-4 and TRBJ2-7): ETGVTQSPTHLIKTRGQQVTLRCSSQSGHNTVSWYQQALGQGPQFIFQYYREEENGRGNFPPRFSGLQFPNYSSELNVNALELDDSALYLCASSPGTSGRVKYEQYFGPGTRLTVT.

This clone was detected only once. The J gene is TRBJ2-7, the V gene TRBV7-2; 7 nucleotides line up with TRBD1. Losses at the gene ends were 5 bases for V and 4 bases for J; bases not matched to a gene: 5. Germline V CDR1 and CDR2: SGHTA, FQGNSA. The CDR3 loop spans 13 amino acids. The CDR3 DNA sequence: TGTGCCAGCAGCGTCGACAGGGAGTACGAGCAGTACTTC. This translates into CASSVDREYEQYF.

CDR3 loop: CASSQGQREQYF. In DNA form, the CDR3 reads TGTGCCAGCAGCCAGGGACAGAGGGAGCAGTACTTC. The rearrangement joins TRBV4-2 to TRBJ2-7; TRBD1 aligns across 7 bases. This CDR3 has 12 residues. Germline assignment: CDR1 LGHNA and CDR2 YNFKEQ. With 3 bases clipped from V and 7 bases from J, the junction kept 3 bases outside the gene matches.

This chain connects TRBV27 to TRBJ1-6; TRBD1 aligns across 9 bases. This CDR3 is 15 amino acids long. V was pared by 3 bases and J by 10 bases, with 7 bases of the junction left unmatched. Germline CDR1 and CDR2: MNHEY and SMNVEV (reference sequence). The CDR3 DNA reads as TGTGCCAGCAGTTTTCAGACAGGGGGAGAATCACCCCTCCACTTT. Its translation is CASSFQTGGESPLHF.